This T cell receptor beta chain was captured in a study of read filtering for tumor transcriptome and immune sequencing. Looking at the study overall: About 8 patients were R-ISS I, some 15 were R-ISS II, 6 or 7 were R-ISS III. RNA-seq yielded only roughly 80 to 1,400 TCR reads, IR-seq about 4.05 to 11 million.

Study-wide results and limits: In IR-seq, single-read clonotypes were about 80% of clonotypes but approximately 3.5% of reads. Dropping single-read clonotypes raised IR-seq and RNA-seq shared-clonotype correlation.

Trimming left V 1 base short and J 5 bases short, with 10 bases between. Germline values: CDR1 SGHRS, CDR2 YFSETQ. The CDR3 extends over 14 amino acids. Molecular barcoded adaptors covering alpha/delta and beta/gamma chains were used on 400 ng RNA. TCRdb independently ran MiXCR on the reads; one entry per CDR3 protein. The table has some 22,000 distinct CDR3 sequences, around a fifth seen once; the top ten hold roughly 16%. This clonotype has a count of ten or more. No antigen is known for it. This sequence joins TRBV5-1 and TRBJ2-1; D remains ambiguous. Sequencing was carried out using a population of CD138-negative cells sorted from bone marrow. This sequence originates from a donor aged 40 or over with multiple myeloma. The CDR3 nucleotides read TGCGCCAGCAGCTTGAGGGTTGGGAACAATGAGCAGTTCTTC. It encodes CASSLRVGNNEQFF.